Below, one TCR beta chain is given with its context. J gave up 4 bases and V 3 bases, and 6 bases lay outside the gene matches. Germline CDR1 LGHNA, CDR2 YNFKEQ. The length of the CDR3 is 16 residues. This sample is part of a study of blood T cell repertoires in COVID-19. At the level of the study: COVID-19 samples, acute and convalescent, were from the United States, Italy and Spain. T cells, B-cell-depleted T cells, or PBMCs provided the cDNA or gDNA that served as material.

Original methodology: For nucleated cells, counts were estimated from reference gene primer amplification. The data were produced by immunoSEQ multiplex PCR, yet TCRdb's version contains in-frame clones alone and is incomplete. V, J and clone size were drawn from that table, and D and trimming were deduced from the DNA. The sample carries approximately 250,000 clones, about 87% recorded once. This receptor was obtained from a human donor in a cohort sampled during active COVID-19. The source material was peripheral blood. This chain joins TRBV4-2 and TRBJ1-1; 12 bases map to TRBD1. Here the CDR3 reads CASSQGQGAKGTEAFF. CDR3 bases: TGTGCCAGCAGCCAGGGACAGGGGGCGAAAGGCACTGAAGCTTTCTTT.